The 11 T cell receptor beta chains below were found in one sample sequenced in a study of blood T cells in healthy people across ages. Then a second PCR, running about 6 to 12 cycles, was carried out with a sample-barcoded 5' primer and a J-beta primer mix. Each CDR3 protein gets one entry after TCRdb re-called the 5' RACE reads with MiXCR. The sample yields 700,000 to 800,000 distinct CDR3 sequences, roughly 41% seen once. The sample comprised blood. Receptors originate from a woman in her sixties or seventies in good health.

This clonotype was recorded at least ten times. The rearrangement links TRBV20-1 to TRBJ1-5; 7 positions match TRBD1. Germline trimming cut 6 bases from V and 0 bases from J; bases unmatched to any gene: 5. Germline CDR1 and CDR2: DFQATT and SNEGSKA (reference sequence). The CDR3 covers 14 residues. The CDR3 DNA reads TGCAGTGCGGGGGGACAGTATAGCAATCAGCCCCAGCATTTT. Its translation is CSAGGQYSNQPQHF.

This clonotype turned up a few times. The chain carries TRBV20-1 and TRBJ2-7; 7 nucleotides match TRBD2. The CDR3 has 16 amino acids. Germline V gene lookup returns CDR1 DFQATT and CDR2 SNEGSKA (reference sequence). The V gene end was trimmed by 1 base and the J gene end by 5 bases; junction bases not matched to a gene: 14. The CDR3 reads CSARGIVGRERNEQYF. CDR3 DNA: TGCAGTGCTAGAGGGATCGTAGGGCGGGAGAGGAACGAGCAGTACTTC.

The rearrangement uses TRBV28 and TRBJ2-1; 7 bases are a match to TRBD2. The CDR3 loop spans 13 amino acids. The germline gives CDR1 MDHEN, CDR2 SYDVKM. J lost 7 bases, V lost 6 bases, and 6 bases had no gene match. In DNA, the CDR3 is TGTGCCAGCAGGGCCGAACTAGCGAATGAGCAGTTCTTC. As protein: CASRAELANEQFF.

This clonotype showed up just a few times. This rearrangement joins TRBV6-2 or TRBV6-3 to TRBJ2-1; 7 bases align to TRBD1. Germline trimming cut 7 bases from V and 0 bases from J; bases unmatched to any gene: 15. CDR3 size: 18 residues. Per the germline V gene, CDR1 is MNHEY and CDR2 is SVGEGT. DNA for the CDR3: TGTGCCAGCACATCTGACAGGGTGGTCGGGCGCTCCTACAATGAGCAGTTCTTC. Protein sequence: CASTSDRVVGRSYNEQFF.

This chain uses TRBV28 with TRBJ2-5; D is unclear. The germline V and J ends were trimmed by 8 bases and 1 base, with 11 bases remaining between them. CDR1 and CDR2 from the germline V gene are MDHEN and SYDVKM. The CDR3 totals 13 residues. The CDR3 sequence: CASRPSIQETQYF. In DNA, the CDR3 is TGTGCCAGCCGACCCTCGATCCAAGAGACCCAGTACTTC. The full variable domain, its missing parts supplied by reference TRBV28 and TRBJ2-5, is DVKVTQSSRYLVKRTGEKVFLECVQDMDHENMFWYRQDPGLGLRLIYFSYDVKMKEKGDIPEGYSVSREKKERFSLILESASTNQTSMYLCASRPSIQETQYFGPGTRLLVL.

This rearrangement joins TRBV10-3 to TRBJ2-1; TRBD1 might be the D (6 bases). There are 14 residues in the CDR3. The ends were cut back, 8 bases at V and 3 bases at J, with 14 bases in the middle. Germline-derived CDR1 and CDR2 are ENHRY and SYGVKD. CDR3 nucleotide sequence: TGTGCCATCGCCCGAGGGGGAGACTACAATGAGCAGTTCTTC. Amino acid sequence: CAIARGGDYNEQFF.

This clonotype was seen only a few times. This CDR3 is CASRTAGANEQYF. The DNA of the CDR3 is TGCGCCAGCAGAACGGCGGGAGCCAATGAGCAGTACTTC. The rearrangement uses TRBV5-1 and TRBJ2-7; 7 bases fit TRBD2. Trimming cost V 5 bases and J 7 bases; bases outside gene matches: 9. Germline V gene sequence: CDR1 SGHRS, CDR2 YFSETQ. This CDR3 spans 13 amino acids.

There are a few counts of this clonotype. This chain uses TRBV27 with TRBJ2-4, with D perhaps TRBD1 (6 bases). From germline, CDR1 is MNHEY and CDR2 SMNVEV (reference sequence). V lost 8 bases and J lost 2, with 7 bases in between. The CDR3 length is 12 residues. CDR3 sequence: CASWGPKNIQYF. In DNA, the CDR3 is TGTGCCAGCTGGGGGCCCAAAAACATTCAGTACTTC.

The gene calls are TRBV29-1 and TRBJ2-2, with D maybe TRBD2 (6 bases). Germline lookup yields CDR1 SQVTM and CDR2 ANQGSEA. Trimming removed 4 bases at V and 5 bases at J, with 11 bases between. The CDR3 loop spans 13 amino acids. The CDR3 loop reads CSVGDWETGELFF. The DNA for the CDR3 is TGCAGCGTTGGGGACTGGGAAACCGGGGAGCTGTTTTTT.

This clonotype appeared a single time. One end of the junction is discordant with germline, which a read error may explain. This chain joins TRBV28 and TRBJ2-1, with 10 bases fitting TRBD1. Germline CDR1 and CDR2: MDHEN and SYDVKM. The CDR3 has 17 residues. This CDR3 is CACSSHPGQGLSDEQFF. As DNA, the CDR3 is TGTGCCTGCAGTTCCCACCCGGGACAGGGGTTATCTGATGAGCAGTTCTTC.

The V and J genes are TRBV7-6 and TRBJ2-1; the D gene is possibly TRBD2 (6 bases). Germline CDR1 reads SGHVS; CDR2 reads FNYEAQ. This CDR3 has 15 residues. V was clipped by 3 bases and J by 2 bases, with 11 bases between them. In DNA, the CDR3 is TGTGCCAGCAGCTTGACGGGGGTACCCTACAATGAGCAGTTCTTC. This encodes CASSLTGVPYNEQFF.